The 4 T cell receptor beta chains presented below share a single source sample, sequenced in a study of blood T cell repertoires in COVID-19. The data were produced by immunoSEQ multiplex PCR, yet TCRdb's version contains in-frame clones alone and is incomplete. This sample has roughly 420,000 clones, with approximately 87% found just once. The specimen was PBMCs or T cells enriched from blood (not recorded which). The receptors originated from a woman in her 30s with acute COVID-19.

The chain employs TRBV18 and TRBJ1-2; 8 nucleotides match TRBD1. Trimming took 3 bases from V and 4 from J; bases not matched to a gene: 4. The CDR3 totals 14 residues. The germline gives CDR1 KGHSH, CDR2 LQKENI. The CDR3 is CASSPSTGAYGYTF. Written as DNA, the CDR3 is TGTGCCAGCTCACCGTCGACAGGGGCCTATGGCTACACCTTC.

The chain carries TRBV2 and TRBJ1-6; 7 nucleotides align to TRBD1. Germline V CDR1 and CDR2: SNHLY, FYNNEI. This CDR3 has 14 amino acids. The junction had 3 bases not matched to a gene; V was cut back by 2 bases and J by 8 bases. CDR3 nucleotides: TGTGCCAGCAGTGAACAACAGGGGTATTCACCCCTCCACTTT. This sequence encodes CASSEQQGYSPLHF.

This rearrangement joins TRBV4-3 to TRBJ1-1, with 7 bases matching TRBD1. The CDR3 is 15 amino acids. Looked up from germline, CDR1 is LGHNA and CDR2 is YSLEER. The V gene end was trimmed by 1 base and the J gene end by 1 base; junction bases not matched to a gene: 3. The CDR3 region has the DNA TGCGCCAGCAGCCAAGCCGACAGGGAGAACACTGAAGCTTTCTTT. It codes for CASSQADRENTEAFF.

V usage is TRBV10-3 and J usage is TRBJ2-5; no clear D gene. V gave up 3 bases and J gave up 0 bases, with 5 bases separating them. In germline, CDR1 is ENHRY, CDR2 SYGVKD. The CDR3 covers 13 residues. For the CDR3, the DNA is TGTGCCATCAGTGACCGGTACCAAGAGACCCAGTACTTC. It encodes CAISDRYQETQYF.